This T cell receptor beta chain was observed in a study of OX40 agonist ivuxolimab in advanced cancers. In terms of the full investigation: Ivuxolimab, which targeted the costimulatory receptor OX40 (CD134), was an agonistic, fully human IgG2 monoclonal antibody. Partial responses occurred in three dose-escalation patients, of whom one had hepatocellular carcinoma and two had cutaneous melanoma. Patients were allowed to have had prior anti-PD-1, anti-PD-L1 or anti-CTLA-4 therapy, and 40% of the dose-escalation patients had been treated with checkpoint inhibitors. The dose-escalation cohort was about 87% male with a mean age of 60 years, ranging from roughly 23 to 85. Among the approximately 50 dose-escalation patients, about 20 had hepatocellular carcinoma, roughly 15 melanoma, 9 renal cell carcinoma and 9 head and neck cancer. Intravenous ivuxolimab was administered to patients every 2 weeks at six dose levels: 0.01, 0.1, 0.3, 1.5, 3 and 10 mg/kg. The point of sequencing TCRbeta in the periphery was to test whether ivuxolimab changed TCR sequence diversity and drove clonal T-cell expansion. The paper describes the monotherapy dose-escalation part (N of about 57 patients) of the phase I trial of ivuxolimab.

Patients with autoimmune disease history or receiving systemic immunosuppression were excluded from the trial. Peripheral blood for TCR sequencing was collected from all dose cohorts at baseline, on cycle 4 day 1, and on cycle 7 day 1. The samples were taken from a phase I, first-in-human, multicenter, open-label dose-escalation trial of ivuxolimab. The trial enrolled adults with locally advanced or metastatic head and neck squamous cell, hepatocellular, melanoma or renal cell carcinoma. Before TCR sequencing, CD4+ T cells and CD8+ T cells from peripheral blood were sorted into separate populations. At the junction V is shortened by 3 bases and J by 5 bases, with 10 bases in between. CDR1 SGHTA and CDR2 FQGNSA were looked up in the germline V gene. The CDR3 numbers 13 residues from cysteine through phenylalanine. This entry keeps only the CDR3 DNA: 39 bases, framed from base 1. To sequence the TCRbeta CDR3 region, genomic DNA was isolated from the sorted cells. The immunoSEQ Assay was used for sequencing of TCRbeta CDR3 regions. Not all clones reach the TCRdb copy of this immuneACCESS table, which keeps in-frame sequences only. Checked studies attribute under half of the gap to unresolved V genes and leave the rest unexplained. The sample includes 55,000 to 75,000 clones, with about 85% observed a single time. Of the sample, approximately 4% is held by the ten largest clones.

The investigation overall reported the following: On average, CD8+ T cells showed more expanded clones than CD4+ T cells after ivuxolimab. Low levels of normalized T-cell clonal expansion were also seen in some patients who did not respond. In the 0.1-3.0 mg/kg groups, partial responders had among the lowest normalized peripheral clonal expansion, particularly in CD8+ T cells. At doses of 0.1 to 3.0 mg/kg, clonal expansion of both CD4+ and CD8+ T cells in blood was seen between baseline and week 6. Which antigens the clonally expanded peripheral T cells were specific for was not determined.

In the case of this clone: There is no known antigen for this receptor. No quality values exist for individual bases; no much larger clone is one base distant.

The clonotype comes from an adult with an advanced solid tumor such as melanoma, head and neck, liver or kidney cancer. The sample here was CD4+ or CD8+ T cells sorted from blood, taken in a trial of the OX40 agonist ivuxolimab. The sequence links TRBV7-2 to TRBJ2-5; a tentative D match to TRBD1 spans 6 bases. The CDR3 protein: CASSFGGGETQYF. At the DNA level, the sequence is TGTGCCAGCAGCTTTGGGGGCGGGGAGACCCAGTACTTC.